A single sample is the source of the 15 T cell receptor beta chains below, sequenced in a study of blood T cell repertoires in COVID-19. Method: immunoSEQ multiplex PCR; TCRdb's copy keeps in-frame clones and lacks some. The sample consists of roughly 50,000 clones, roughly 81% of them appearing once. Sequencing was carried out using peripheral blood. Receptor source: a woman aged 60-75 years with acute or convalescent COVID-19.

This clone has more than one count but fewer than ten. The gene calls are TRBV27 and TRBJ2-1; 12 nucleotides match TRBD2. J lost 9 bases, V lost 6 bases, and 9 bases had no gene match. Germline V gives CDR1 MNHEY, CDR2 SMNVEV (reference sequence). This CDR3 contains 15 residues. For the CDR3, the DNA is TGTGCCAGCAGCCTTGACGGGACTAGCGGGCGTGAGCAGTTCTTC. Translating gives CASSLDGTSGREQFF.

The V call is TRBV4-2, the J call TRBJ2-7; TRBD2 matches at 9 bases. Per germline, CDR1 LGHNA and CDR2 YNFKEQ. J lost 4 bases, V lost 3 bases, and 7 bases had no gene match. This CDR3 comprises 15 residues. CDR3 sequence (DNA): TGTGCCAGCAGCCAGGTAGCGGGAGTGGGGTACGAGCAGTACTTC. Protein sequence: CASSQVAGVGYEQYF.

This clone was counted a single time. This chain connects TRBV4-1 to TRBJ2-7, with D perhaps TRBD1 (6 bases). The V and J ends lost 0 bases and 5 bases respectively, with 11 bases between them. The CDR3 is made up of 14 amino acids. Germline assignment: CDR1 MGHRA and CDR2 YSYEKL. The DNA of the CDR3 is TGCGCCAGCAGCCAAGATTCCAGGGGTAACGAGCAGTACTTC. It codes for CASSQDSRGNEQYF.

The rearrangement links TRBV25-1 to TRBJ1-6, with D possibly matching TRBD1 (5 bases). Trimming cost V 6 bases and J 10 bases, with 16 bases left between them. The CDR3 runs 14 residues. Germline V lookup: CDR1 MGHDK, CDR2 SYGVNS. In DNA, the CDR3 is TGTGCCAGCAGCACTCAGGGAAAATCGTCACCCCTCCACTTT. It yields the protein CASSTQGKSSPLHF.

The chain has TRBV7-9 and TRBJ2-5; D is perhaps TRBD2 (5 bases). V lost 5 bases to trimming and J lost 2 bases, with 9 bases between them. Germline CDR1 SEHNR, CDR2 FQNEAQ (reference sequence). The CDR3 is made up of 13 amino acids. This CDR3 is CASSRWEQETQYF. CDR3 nucleotide sequence: TGTGCCAGCAGCCGCTGGGAGCAAGAGACCCAGTACTTC.

The J gene is TRBJ2-5, the V gene TRBV5-1; 8 bases fit TRBD2. This CDR3 is 16 amino acids long. The trim removed 0 bases at V and 1 base at J, leaving 5 bases unmatched. CDR1 SGHRS and CDR2 YFSETQ come from the germline V gene. The CDR3 is CASSLAGGAVQETQYF. The CDR3 DNA sequence: TGCGCCAGCAGCTTGGCCGGGGGGGCAGTCCAAGAGACCCAGTACTTC.

The chain links TRBV2 to TRBJ2-4; 10 bases are a match to TRBD1. CDR1 and CDR2 (germline): SNHLY, FYNNEI. V lost 7 bases to trimming and J lost 7 bases; unmatched junction nucleotides: 7. This CDR3 contains 14 residues. The CDR3 DNA reads as TGTGCCAGCACCGGGACAGGGGTCGTTAACATTCAGTACTTC. Translation: CASTGTGVVNIQYF.

V usage is TRBV11-2 and J usage is TRBJ2-1; 10 nucleotides align to TRBD1. V shed 5 bases, J shed 4 bases, and the junction held 5 bases outside the gene matches. The CDR3 runs 15 residues. Germline assignment: CDR1 SGHAT and CDR2 FQNNGV. The CDR3 here is CASSNRDRGYNEQFF. The CDR3, as DNA: TGTGCCAGCAGCAACCGGGACAGGGGTTACAATGAGCAGTTCTTC. The full variable domain, completed using reference TRBV11-2 and TRBJ2-1, is EAGVAQSPRYKIIEKRQSVAFWCNPISGHATLYWYQQILGQGPKLLIQFQNNGVVDDSQLPKDRFSAERLKGVDSTLKIQPAKLEDSAVYLCASSNRDRGYNEQFFGPGTRLTVL.

The rearrangement joins TRBV5-5 to TRBJ1-2; D is perhaps TRBD1 (6 bases). V lost 4 bases, J lost 8 bases, and 21 bases lay in between. From germline, CDR1 is SGHKS and CDR2 YYEKEE (reference sequence). The CDR3 spans 15 residues. CDR3 in DNA: TGTGCCAGCAGCCCGGACACAGGGAATTTCGGCGGCTACACCTTC. It translates to CASSPDTGNFGGYTF.

This clone showed up just a few times. The rearrangement uses TRBV7-2 and TRBJ1-4, with D maybe TRBD1 (6 bases). The germline V gene has CDR1 SGHTA and CDR2 FQGNSA. V lost 5 bases and J lost 8, with 21 bases in between. This CDR3 spans 16 amino acids. CDR3: CASSRLGGRLGEKLFF. As DNA, the CDR3 is TGTGCCAGCAGCCGCTTGGGGGGGCGCTTGGGGGAAAAACTGTTTTTT.

V and J are TRBV12-5 and TRBJ2-7; D is undetermined. Trimming left V 4 bases short and J 5 bases short, with 9 bases between. CDR3 length: 12 amino acids. The germline V gene encodes CDR1 LGHNT and CDR2 FRNRAP. DNA for the CDR3: TGTGCTAGTGGTTACGGGTTCAACGAGCAGTACTTC. As protein: CASGYGFNEQYF.

About this clone itself: This CDR3 is also generated by other DNA sequences in the sample. The V call is TRBV5-1, the J call TRBJ2-2, with D possibly TRBD2 on 5 matching bases. V was cut by 0 bases and J by 1 base, with 10 bases left in between. The CDR3 consists of 16 residues. The germline gives CDR1 SGHRS, CDR2 YFSETQ. The CDR3 spells CASSLESGVNTGELFF. In DNA form, the CDR3 reads TGCGCCAGCAGCTTGGAAAGCGGAGTGAACACCGGGGAGCTGTTTTTT.

The J gene is TRBJ2-7, the V gene TRBV28, with D hard to call. V gave up 7 bases and J gave up 2 bases, with 6 bases separating them. The CDR3 covers 11 residues. The germline V gene has CDR1 MDHEN and CDR2 SYDVKM. CDR3 DNA: TGTGCCAGCACAGTCGCCTACGAGCAGTACTTC. Translation: CASTVAYEQYF.

Only one count was recorded for this clone. Here the CDR3 reads CASSLDQGVEKLFF. The CDR3 DNA sequence: TGCGCCAGCAGCTTGGACCAGGGCGTTGAAAAACTGTTTTTT. The rearrangement joins TRBV5-1 to TRBJ1-4, with a weak D call TRBD1 (5 bases). This CDR3 contains 14 residues. Germline V gene sequence: CDR1 SGHRS, CDR2 YFSETQ. V was pared by 0 bases and J by 7 bases, with 10 bases between.

The CDR3 region is CASIREGGTEAFF. The DNA for the CDR3 is TGTGCCAGCATTCGGGAGGGTGGGACTGAAGCTTTCTTT. The chain employs TRBV6-5 and TRBJ1-1; D remains ambiguous. Germline V CDR1 and CDR2: MNHEY, SVGAGI. This CDR3 comprises 13 residues. The germline V and J ends were trimmed by 7 bases and 5 bases, with 14 bases remaining between them.